The 21 T cell receptor beta chains below were found in one sample sequenced in a study of shared clonotypes between healthy human individuals. The naive CD8 population came from CD45RO-negative cells selected for CCR7, without terminally differentiated effector memory CD45RA+ cells. Sequencing was performed with immunoSEQ multiplex PCR; in TCRdb, only in-frame clones are kept and a portion is missing. The sample yields around 2,000,000 clones, just under 95% seen once. Sequenced sample: naive CD8+ T cells sorted from blood. These receptors originate from a man between 18 and 35 years old in good health.

The chain has TRBV6-5 and TRBJ2-7; TRBD2 might be the D (5 bases). Germline V gives CDR1 MNHEY, CDR2 SVGAGI. This CDR3 has 14 amino acids. Between the trimmed V and J ends, which lost 4 bases and 3 bases, there was a span of 13 bases. The CDR3 coding sequence is TGTGCCAGCAGTTTGGGCGAACTAGTCTACGAGCAGTACTTC. It translates to CASSLGELVYEQYF.

The rearrangement uses TRBV5-6 and TRBJ2-7; D not certain. Trimming cost V 0 bases and J 1 base, with 8 bases left between them. CDR3 length: 14 amino acids. Germline loops: CDR1 SGHDT, CDR2 YYEEEE. CDR3 bases: TGTGCCAGCAGCTTGGTTGACGGATCCTACGAGCAGTACTTC. It encodes CASSLVDGSYEQYF.

Comments on this clone: The sample contains more than one DNA sequence encoding this CDR3. This rearrangement joins TRBV5-4 to TRBJ2-3; the D gene could be TRBD1 or TRBD2 (6 bases each). V lost 2 bases to trimming and J lost 3 bases, with 10 bases between them. CDR3 size: 14 residues. Germline CDR1 and CDR2: SGHNT and YYREEE (reference sequence). The CDR3 reads CASSFGGLTDTQYF. In nucleotides, the CDR3 is TGTGCCAGCAGCTTTGGGGGGCTAACAGATACGCAGTATTTT. The entire variable domain, with the rest obtained from reference TRBV5-4 and TRBJ2-3, is as follows: ETGVTQSPTHLIKTRGQQVTLRCSSQSGHNTVSWYQQALGQGPQFIFQYYREEENGRGNFPPRFSGLQFPNYSSELNVNALELDDSALYLCASSFGGLTDTQYFGPGTRLTVL.

The chain employs TRBV2 and TRBJ1-5, with TRBD1 matching 7 bases. With 6 bases clipped from V and 3 bases from J, the junction kept 5 bases outside the gene matches. Germline V lookup: CDR1 SNHLY, CDR2 FYNNEI. This CDR3 region has 14 residues. CDR3 sequence (DNA): TGTGCCAGCAGGCTGACAGGGACCAATCAGCCCCAGCATTTT. It is translated as CASRLTGTNQPQHF.

The genes are TRBV4-3 and TRBJ2-5; the match to TRBD1 covers 7 bases. Trimming at V came to 0 bases and at J to 1 base, leaving 5 bases not matched to a gene. The CDR3 contains 16 residues. Germline V gives CDR1 LGHNA, CDR2 YSLEER. CDR3 residues: CASSQDLSGGQETQYF. The DNA of the CDR3 is TGCGCCAGCAGCCAAGATCTCTCAGGGGGCCAAGAGACCCAGTACTTC.

The chain has TRBV9 and TRBJ1-5; D unresolved. V was pared by 7 bases and J by 3 bases, with 11 bases between. The germline V gene encodes CDR1 SGDLS and CDR2 YYNGEE. The CDR3 extends over 13 amino acids. As DNA, the CDR3 is TGTGCCAGCTCGAAAACAGACAATCAGCCCCAGCATTTT. As protein: CASSKTDNQPQHF.

V usage is TRBV2 and J usage is TRBJ2-5, with 9 bases aligning to TRBD2. The CDR3 is made up of 14 amino acids. Per germline, CDR1 SNHLY and CDR2 FYNNEI. J gave up 3 bases and V 3 bases, and 2 bases lay outside the gene matches. The CDR3 DNA reads as TGTGCCAGCAGTGATCGCGGGGGGGAAGAGACCCAGTACTTC. Translated, it gives CASSDRGGEETQYF.

V is TRBV4-1 and J is TRBJ2-2; D might be TRBD1 or TRBD2, each matching 5 bases. This CDR3 comprises 16 residues. V was pared by 0 bases and J by 6 bases, with 14 bases between. CDR1 is MGHRA and CDR2 is YSYEKL in the germline V gene. This CDR3 reads CASSQDWGLRAGELFF. The CDR3 DNA is TGCGCCAGCAGCCAAGACTGGGGGTTGAGGGCCGGGGAGCTGTTTTTT.

The rearrangement joins TRBV7-3 to TRBJ2-7; possibly TRBD1 for D (6 bases). V lost 6 bases and J lost 2, with 11 bases in between. CDR3 size: 13 residues. CDR1 is SGHTA, CDR2 FQGTGA, per germline. As DNA, the CDR3 is TGTGCCAGCAGGGACAGCTACCCCTACGAGCAGTACTTC. As protein: CASRDSYPYEQYF.

On this clone itself: The identical CDR3 is also encoded by other nucleotide sequences in the sample. The genes are TRBV6-5 and TRBJ1-1; D perhaps matches TRBD1 (5 bases). V gave up 0 bases and J gave up 5 bases, with 10 bases separating them. Germline assignment: CDR1 MNHEY and CDR2 SVGAGI. The CDR3 is made up of 14 amino acids. DNA of the CDR3: TGTGCCAGCAGTTACTCAGACGGGGGGACTGAAGCTTTCTTT. It yields the protein CASSYSDGGTEAFF.

This clone was seen only a few times. V is TRBV10-3 and J is TRBJ1-3, with D possibly being TRBD1 (5 bases). Per germline, CDR1 ENHRY and CDR2 SYGVKD. V was cut by 8 bases and J by 6 bases, with 5 bases left in between. The CDR3 sequence is 10 residues long. CDR3 nucleotides: TGTGCCATCGGGGCAAACACCATATATTTT. Translating it yields CAIGANTIYF.

CDR3 nucleotides: TGCGCCAGCAGTCAATGTACAAGCATGGGGGGGTCCTACGAGCAGTACTTC. Its translation is CASSQCTSMGGSYEQYF. This chain joins TRBV23-1 and TRBJ2-7, with TRBD2 matching over 7 bases. TRBV23-1 is labeled an ORF, and its function is uncertain. The CDR3 extends over 17 amino acids. The trim removed 1 base at V and 1 base at J, leaving 10 bases unmatched.

The CDR3 loop reads CASSYSIGHKAYEQYF. CDR3 coding DNA: TGTGCCAGCAGTTACTCGATCGGCCACAAAGCCTACGAGCAGTACTTC. V gene TRBV6-5 combines with J gene TRBJ2-7; D not resolved. Trimming stripped 0 bases from V and 2 bases from J, with 14 bases between. This CDR3 contains 16 residues. CDR1 is MNHEY and CDR2 is SVGAGI in the germline V gene.

The rearrangement links TRBV7-6 to TRBJ2-2; no clear D. The V gene lost 7 bases and the J gene lost 0 bases, with 18 bases spanning the gap. In germline, CDR1 is SGHVS, CDR2 FNYEAQ. CDR3 length equals 17 residues. In nucleotides, the CDR3 is TGTGCCAGCACCCATTACGACATGGCCTCGAACACCGGGGAGCTGTTTTTT. This sequence encodes CASTHYDMASNTGELFF.

The rearrangement joins TRBV30 to TRBJ2-7; D is uncertain. CDR1 and CDR2 (germline): GTSNPN, SVGIG (reference sequence). The CDR3 length is 13 residues. Trimming shortened V by 0 bases and J by 4 bases, and 10 bases separated the two germline ends. In DNA, the CDR3 is TGTGCCTGGAGTGTGGTAAGGGTGTACGAGCAGTACTTC. This gives the protein CAWSVVRVYEQYF.

The chain uses TRBV28 and TRBJ1-5, with 7 nucleotides matching TRBD1. From germline, CDR1 is MDHEN and CDR2 SYDVKM. The length of the CDR3 is 15 residues. Unmatched junction bases numbered 6, after V lost 3 bases and J lost 4 bases. CDR3 sequence (DNA): TGTGCCAGCAGTTTGCTAGGACAGGCTAATCAGCCCCAGCATTTT. Translating gives CASSLLGQANQPQHF.

This rearrangement joins TRBV27 to TRBJ1-2, with unresolved D. Trimming took 2 bases from V and 2 from J, leaving 9 bases between them. The germline V gene encodes CDR1 MNHEY and CDR2 SMNVEV (reference sequence). This CDR3 has 14 amino acids. The CDR3: CASSLVKGNYGYTF. DNA for the CDR3: TGTGCCAGCAGTTTAGTGAAGGGCAACTATGGCTACACCTTC.

This chain joins TRBV21-1 and TRBJ2-7; the DNA was not used to check the table's D call, TRBD1. TRBV21-1 is an annotated pseudogene. This CDR3 has 14 amino acids. The DNA for the CDR3 is TGTGCCAGCAGCAAACCACAACGATTGGACGAGCAGTACTTC. This translates into CASSKPQRLDEQYF.

The rearrangement links TRBV6-6 to TRBJ1-1; D gene ambiguous. The CDR3 totals 12 residues. Looked up from germline, CDR1 is MNHNY and CDR2 is SVGAGI (reference sequence). V was cut by 10 bases and J by 1 base, with 10 bases left in between. The CDR3 DNA reads TGTGCCACCTCCTTGGGGAACACTGAAGCTTTCTTT. Encoded protein: CATSLGNTEAFF.

V and J are TRBV2 and TRBJ1-5; D is perhaps TRBD1 (5 bases). V was cut by 4 bases and J by 4 bases, with 11 bases left in between. This CDR3 spans 14 amino acids. Germline V gene sequence: CDR1 SNHLY, CDR2 FYNNEI. DNA of the CDR3: TGTGCCAGCAGTGGGGGGTCGGTAAATCAGCCCCAGCATTTT. Amino acid sequence: CASSGGSVNQPQHF.

The CDR3 region has the DNA TGTGCCAGCAGCGCCCCCTCCAGCCCTGAGCAGTTCTTC. As protein: CASSAPSSPEQFF. The gene calls are TRBV9 and TRBJ2-1; D gene ambiguous. V was pared by 3 bases and J by 9 bases, with 13 bases between. The V gene's germline CDR1 is SGDLS and CDR2 YYNGEE. The CDR3 consists of 13 residues.